This T cell receptor (beta chain) was captured in a study of T cell changes during pregnancy in multiple sclerosis. CDR1 is MDHEN, CDR2 SYDVKM, per germline. The ends were cut back, 10 bases at V and 0 bases at J, with 19 bases in the middle. The CDR3 has 16 amino acids. Only in-frame clones appear in the TCRdb table, and some are missing; sequencing was by immunoSEQ multiplex PCR. The sample lists 45,000 to 65,000 clones; about 90% were seen once. This chain uses TRBV28 with TRBJ1-3; D is possibly TRBD1 (6 bases). The receptor was derived from a female donor with multiple sclerosis, enrolled in a pregnancy study. Sequencing was performed on CD4+ T cells from peripheral blood mononuclear cells, taken after pregnancy. DNA for the CDR3: TGTGCCACCAAAAGGGGGGGACCGAGCTCTGGAAACACCATATATTTT. Amino acids: CATKRGGPSSGNTIYF.